This is a list of T cell receptor beta chains from one sample in a study of tumor-infiltrating lymphocytes in primary liver carcinoma. TCRdb redid the calling of the multiplex PCR reads with MiXCR, one entry per CDR3 protein. Of 50,000 to 65,000 distinct CDR3 sequences listed, roughly two thirds were seen once; the top ten hold approximately 41%. The sample was liver tumor tissue from sampling region 4. These receptors were collected from a man in his forties with primary liver carcinoma and hepatitis B virus infection. The CDR3 runs from the conserved cysteine through the conserved F or W. D genes are given only for firm matches. Not every row has a clone size; where given, it reads once, few, many or a size class.

>many|TRBJ1-1|-|TRBV6-6|11
TGTGCCAGCAGGGAGGGTACTGAAGCTTTCTTT
CASREGTEAFF
>once|TRBJ2-5|-|TRBV29-1|15
TGCAGCGTTGATGGCAAGGGCGTACTGGGGGAGACCCAGTACTTC
CSVDGKGVLGETQYF
>-|TRBJ1-1|-|TRBV5-5|15
TGTGCAAGCAGCGTGCTCGCAGGGTGGAACACTGAAGCTTTCTTT
CASSVLAGWNTEAFF
>-|TRBJ1-1|-|TRBV5-6|16
TGTTCCAGCAGCCAGAATTACCCATACGGACGGGAGGGAGCTTTCTTT
CSSSQNYPYGREGAFF
>-|TRBJ2-5|-|TRBV4-1|15
TGCGCCAGCAGCCAAGATAGGAACGGCCAAGAGACCCAGTACTTC
CASSQDRNGQETQYF
>many|TRBJ1-3|-|TRBV5-1|14
TGCGCCAGCAGCGGGGGCCTCTCTGGAAACACCATATATTTT
CASSGGLSGNTIYF
>many|TRBJ2-1|TRBD2|TRBV12-3/TRBV12-4|15
TGTGCCAGCATCTTAGCGGGCGCGTCCTACAATGAGCAGTTCTTC
CASILAGASYNEQFF
>many|TRBJ2-2|-|TRBV7-9|13
TGTGCCAGCAGCTCCGAGATCACCGGGGAGCTGTTTTTT
CASSSEITGELFF
>few|TRBJ2-1|-|TRBV24-1|14
TGTGCCACCAGTGACCCTTCGGATTCGCATGTGCAGTTCTTC
CATSDPSDSHVQFF
>many|TRBJ2-1|TRBD2|TRBV11-1|16
TGTGCCAGCAGTCCTGGACTAGCGGGCGACTACAATGAGCAGTTCTTC
CASSPGLAGDYNEQFF
>many|TRBJ1-5|-|TRBV30|15
TGTGCCTGGGCCCTCGCGGGGGGCCGCAATCAGCCCCAGCATTTT
CAWALAGGRNQPQHF
>-|TRBJ1-1|TRBD1|TRBV14|15
TGTGCCAGTGGCCAAGATTCCCGGGACAGGTCGGAAGCTTTCTTT
CASGQDSRDRSEAFF
>-|TRBJ2-6|TRBD1|TRBV4-2|18
TGTGCCTGCAGCCAAGAGATAGGGGGCATTACCTGGGCCAACGTCCTGACTTTC
CACSQEIGGITWANVLTF
>-|TRBJ2-7|-|TRBV5-1|18
-
CASSLVGGGAGESYEQYF
>-|TRBJ2-1|-|TRBV11-2|14
TGTGCCAGCAGCTCATACCGGTTAGTTAGCGAGGAGTTCTTC
CASSSYRLVSEEFF
>-|TRBJ1-5|-|TRBV6-2/TRBV6-3|18
TGTGCCAGCAGCTTCCTCCGCCTAGCGGGAGCGGGGGCAGTTACGCAGCATTTT
CASSFLRLAGAGAVTQHF
>-|TRBJ2-3|-|TRBV10-3|12
TGTACCATCGAAGGGAGGCCAGATACACAGTATTTT
CTIEGRPDTQYF
>many|TRBJ1-1|-|TRBV6-5|14
TGTGCCAGCGCCAAACAGGTTTCAAACACTGAAGCTTTCTTT
CASAKQVSNTEAFF
>-|TRBJ2-2|-|TRBV6-5|15
TGTGCCAGCAGTCCGCCATCATCTTATACCAGGGAGCTGTTTTTT
CASSPPSSYTRELFF
>-|TRBJ2-2|-|TRBV11-2|12
TGTGCCAGCAGCTTACAGTACACCGGGGAGCTGTTT
CASSLQYTGELF
>-|TRBJ1-5|-|TRBV6-2/TRBV6-3|15
TGTGCCAGCACCCTTGACAGTCATAGCAATCAGCCCCAGCATTTT
CASTLDSHSNQPQHF
>-|TRBJ2-1|-|TRBV11-2|14
TGTGGCACCAGCCTCCAAGAGGGGTACAATGAGCAGTTCTTC
CGTSLQEGYNEQFF
>few|TRBJ1-5|-|TRBV28|15
TGTGCCAGCAGTTTAAGTGGGCCGGTCAATCAGCCCCAGCATTTT
CASSLSGPVNQPQHF
>-|TRBJ2-1|-|TRBV5-5|15
TGTGCCGGCAGCTTGGTTCTCGGACGGTACAATGAGGAGTTCTTC
CAGSLVLGRYNEEFF
>-|TRBJ2-1|-|TRBV5-5|15
TGTGCCAGCAGCCCTGGACAAGGTCCCTACAATGAGCTGTTCTTC
CASSPGQGPYNELFF
>-|TRBJ2-2|-|TRBV12-3/TRBV12-4|13
TGTGCCAGCAGTTCGGACTGCACTGGGGAGCTGTTTTTT
CASSSDCTGELFF
>few|TRBJ2-1|TRBD2|TRBV11-2|15
TGTGCCGGCAGCTCCCAACGGGAGGGATTGGGTGAGCAGTTCTTC
CAGSSQREGLGEQFF
>-|TRBJ2-3|-|TRBV6-5|14
TGTGGCAGCAGTTACGGCAGGGTGATAGATACGCAGTTTTTT
CGSSYGRVIDTQFF
>-|TRBJ2-7|-|TRBV29-1|12
TGCAGCATAGTCGGGACATCCTACAAGCAGTACTTC
CSIVGTSYKQYF
>once|TRBJ1-1|-|TRBV10-3|13
TGTGCCATCGGTGGCACAATGGACACTGAAGCTTTCTTC
CAIGGTMDTEAFF
>-|TRBJ2-5|-|TRBV29-1|13
TGCAGCGTTGACACATCTGGGGGGGAGACCCAGTACTTC
CSVDTSGGETQYF
>-|TRBJ2-2|-|TRBV11-2|15
TGTACCAGCAAATTAAACGATAGGGGTGCCGGGGAGCTGTTTTTT
CTSKLNDRGAGELFF
>-|TRBJ2-7|TRBD1|TRBV5-1|14
TGCGGCGGCAGCTTGGCAGGGGGTGAATCCGAGCAGTACTTC
CGGSLAGGESEQYF
>-|TRBJ2-5|-|TRBV6-1|14
TGTGCCAGCAGTGGGGGCGGGTGGAAAGAGACCCAGTACTTC
CASSGGGWKETQYF
>-|TRBJ2-7|TRBD1|TRBV5-1|15
TGCGCCAGCAGCTCATGGACAGGGTTGTCCCACGAGCAGTACTTC
CASSSWTGLSHEQYF